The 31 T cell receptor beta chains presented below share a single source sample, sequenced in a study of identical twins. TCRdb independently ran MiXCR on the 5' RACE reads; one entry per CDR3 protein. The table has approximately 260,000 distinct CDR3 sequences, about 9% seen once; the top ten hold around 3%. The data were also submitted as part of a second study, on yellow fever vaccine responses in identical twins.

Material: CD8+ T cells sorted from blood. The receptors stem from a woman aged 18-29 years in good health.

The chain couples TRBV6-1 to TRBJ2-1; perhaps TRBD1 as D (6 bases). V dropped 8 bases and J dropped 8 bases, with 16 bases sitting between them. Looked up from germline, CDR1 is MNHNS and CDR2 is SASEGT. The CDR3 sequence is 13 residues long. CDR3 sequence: CASGPQGFYEQFF. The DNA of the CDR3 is TGTGCCAGCGGACCACAGGGTTTCTATGAGCAGTTCTTC.

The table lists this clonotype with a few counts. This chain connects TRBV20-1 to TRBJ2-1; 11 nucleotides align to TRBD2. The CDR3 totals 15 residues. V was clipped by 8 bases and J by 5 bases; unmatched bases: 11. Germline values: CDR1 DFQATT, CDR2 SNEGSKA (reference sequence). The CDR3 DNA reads TGCAGTCCCCCGCAGGGACTAGCGGTTAACAATGAGCAGTTCTTC. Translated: CSPPQGLAVNNEQFF.

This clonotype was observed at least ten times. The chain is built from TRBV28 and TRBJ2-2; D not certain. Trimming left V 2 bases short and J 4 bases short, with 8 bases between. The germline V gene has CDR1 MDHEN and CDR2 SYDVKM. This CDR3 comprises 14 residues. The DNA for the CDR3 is TGTGCCAGCAGTTTAAGCTGGGGCACCGGGGAGCTGTTTTTT. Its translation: CASSLSWGTGELFF.

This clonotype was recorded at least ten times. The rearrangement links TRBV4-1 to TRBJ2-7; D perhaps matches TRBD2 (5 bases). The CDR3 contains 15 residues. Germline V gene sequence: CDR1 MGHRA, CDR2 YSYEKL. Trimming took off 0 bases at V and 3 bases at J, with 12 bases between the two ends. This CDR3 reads CASSQDARAGYEQYF. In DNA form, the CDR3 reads TGCGCCAGCAGCCAAGATGCGCGGGCAGGCTACGAGCAGTACTTC.

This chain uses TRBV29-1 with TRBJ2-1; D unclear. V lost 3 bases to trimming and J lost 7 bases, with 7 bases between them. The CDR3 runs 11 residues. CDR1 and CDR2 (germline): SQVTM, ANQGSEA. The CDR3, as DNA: TGCAGCGTTGATCTGGTAAATGAGCAGTTCTTC. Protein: CSVDLVNEQFF.

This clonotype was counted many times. The CDR3 DNA is TGCGCCAGCACCCGAGCGGGGGCCCCGGGGAATGAGCAGTTCTTC. This encodes CASTRAGAPGNEQFF. This chain links TRBV5-1 with TRBJ2-1; 8 bases agree with TRBD2. The V and J ends lost 6 bases and 7 bases, in that order; junction bases with no gene match: 12. Germline values: CDR1 SGHRS, CDR2 YFSETQ. CDR3 length: 15 amino acids. The full variable domain, its missing parts supplied by reference TRBV5-1 and TRBJ2-1, is KAGVTQTPRYLIKTRGQQVTLSCSPISGHRSVSWYQQTPGQGLQFLFEYFSETQRNKGNFPGRFSGRQFSNSRSEMNVSTLELGDSALYLCASTRAGAPGNEQFFGPGTRLTVL.

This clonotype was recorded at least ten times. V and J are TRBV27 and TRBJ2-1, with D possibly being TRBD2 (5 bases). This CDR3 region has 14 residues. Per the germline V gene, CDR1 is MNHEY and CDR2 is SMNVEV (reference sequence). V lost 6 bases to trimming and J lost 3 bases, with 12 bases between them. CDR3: CASRRALIYNEQFF. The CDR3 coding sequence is TGTGCCAGCAGGAGGGCGTTGATCTACAATGAGCAGTTCTTC.

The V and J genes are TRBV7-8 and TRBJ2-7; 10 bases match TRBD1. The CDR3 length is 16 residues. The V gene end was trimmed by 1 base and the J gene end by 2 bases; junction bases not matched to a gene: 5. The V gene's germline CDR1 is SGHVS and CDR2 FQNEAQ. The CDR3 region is CASSLGGTGVPYEQYF. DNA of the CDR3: TGTGCCAGCAGCTTAGGGGGGACAGGGGTCCCCTACGAGCAGTACTTC.

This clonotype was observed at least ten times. CDR3 in amino acids: CASSLAPMLGTNTGELFF. The CDR3 DNA is TGTGCCAGCAGCTTAGCCCCCATGTTGGGGACGAACACCGGGGAGCTGTTTTTT. This rearrangement joins TRBV7-2 to TRBJ2-2; D gene unclear. The V gene lost 0 bases and the J gene lost 0 bases, with 14 bases spanning the gap. This CDR3 is built from 18 residues. The germline V gene has CDR1 SGHTA and CDR2 FQGNSA.

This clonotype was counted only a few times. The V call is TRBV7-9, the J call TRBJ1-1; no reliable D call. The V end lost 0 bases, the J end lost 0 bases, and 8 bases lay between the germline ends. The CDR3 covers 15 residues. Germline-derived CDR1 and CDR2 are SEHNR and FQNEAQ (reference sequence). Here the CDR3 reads CASSLASMVNTEAFF. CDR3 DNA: TGTGCCAGCAGCTTAGCGTCGATGGTGAACACTGAAGCTTTCTTT. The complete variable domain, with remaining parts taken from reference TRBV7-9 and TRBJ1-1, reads DTGVSQNPRHKITKRGQNVTFRCDPISEHNRLYWYRQTLGQGPEFLTYFQNEAQLEKSRLLSDRFSAERPKGSFSTLEIQRTEQGDSAMYLCASSLASMVNTEAFFGQGTRLTVV.

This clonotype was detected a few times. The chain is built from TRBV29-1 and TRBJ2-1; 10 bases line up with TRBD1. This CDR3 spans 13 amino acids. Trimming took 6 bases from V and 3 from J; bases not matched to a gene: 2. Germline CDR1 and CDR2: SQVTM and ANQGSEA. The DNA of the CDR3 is TGCAGCGTAGGACAGGGGGACTACAATGAGCAGTTCTTC. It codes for CSVGQGDYNEQFF.

In nucleotides, the CDR3 is TGTGCCAGCAGTGGCTCGCCTTCGGTCTACGAGCAGTACTTC. Residues: CASSGSPSVYEQYF. The J gene is TRBJ2-7, the V gene TRBV2; D gene ambiguous. The CDR3 sequence is 14 residues long. Germline V gives CDR1 SNHLY, CDR2 FYNNEI. The ends were cut back, 4 bases at V and 3 bases at J, with 13 bases in the middle.

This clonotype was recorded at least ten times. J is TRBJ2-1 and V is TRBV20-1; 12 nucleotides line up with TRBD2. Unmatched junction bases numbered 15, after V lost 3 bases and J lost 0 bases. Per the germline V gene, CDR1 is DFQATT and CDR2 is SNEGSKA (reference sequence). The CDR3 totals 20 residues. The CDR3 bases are TGCAGTGCTAGGGCCGTCCTTTCTAGCGGGGGGGAAAGCTCCTACAATGAGCAGTTCTTC. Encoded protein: CSARAVLSSGGESSYNEQFF.

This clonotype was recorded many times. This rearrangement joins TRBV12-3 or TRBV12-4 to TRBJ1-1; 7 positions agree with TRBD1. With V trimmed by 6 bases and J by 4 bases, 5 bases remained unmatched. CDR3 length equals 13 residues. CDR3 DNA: TGTGCCAGCAGCCTCACAGGGGTCACTGAAGCTTTCTTT. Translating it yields CASSLTGVTEAFF.

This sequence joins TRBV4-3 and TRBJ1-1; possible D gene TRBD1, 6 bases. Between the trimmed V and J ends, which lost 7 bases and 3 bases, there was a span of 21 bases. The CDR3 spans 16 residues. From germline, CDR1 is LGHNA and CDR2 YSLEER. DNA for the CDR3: TGCGCCAGCACCCGGGGGAGGGGGTATTTCGACACTGAAGCTTTCTTT. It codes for CASTRGRGYFDTEAFF.

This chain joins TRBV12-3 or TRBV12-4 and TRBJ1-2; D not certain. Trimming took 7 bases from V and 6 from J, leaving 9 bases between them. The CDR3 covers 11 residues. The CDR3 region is CASKVWDGYTF. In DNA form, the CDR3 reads TGTGCCAGCAAAGTCTGGGATGGCTACACCTTC.

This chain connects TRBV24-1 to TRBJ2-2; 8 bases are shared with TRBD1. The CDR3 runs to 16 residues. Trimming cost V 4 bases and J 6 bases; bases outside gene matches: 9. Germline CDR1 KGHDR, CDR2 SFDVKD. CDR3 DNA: TGTGCCACCAGTGACCAGGACAGGGATTATGCCGGGGAGCTGTTTTTT. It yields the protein CATSDQDRDYAGELFF.

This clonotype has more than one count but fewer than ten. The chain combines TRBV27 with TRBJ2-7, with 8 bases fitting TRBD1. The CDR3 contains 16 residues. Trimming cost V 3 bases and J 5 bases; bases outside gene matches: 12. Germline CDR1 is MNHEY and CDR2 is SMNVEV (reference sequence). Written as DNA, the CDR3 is TGTGCCAGCAGTTTCATCCACCAGACAGGGGACAACGAGCAGTACTTC. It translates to CASSFIHQTGDNEQYF.

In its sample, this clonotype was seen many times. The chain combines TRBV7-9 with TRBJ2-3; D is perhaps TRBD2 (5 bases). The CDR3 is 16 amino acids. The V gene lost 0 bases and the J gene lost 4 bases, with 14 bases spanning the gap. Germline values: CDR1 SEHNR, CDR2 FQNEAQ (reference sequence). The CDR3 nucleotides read TGTGCCAGCAGCTTAGCGGGCGCGGGTCTGGCAGATACGCAGTATTTT. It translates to CASSLAGAGLADTQYF. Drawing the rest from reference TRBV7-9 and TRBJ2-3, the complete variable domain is DTGVSQNPRHKITKRGQNVTFRCDPISEHNRLYWYRQTLGQGPEFLTYFQNEAQLEKSRLLSDRFSAERPKGSFSTLEIQRTEQGDSAMYLCASSLAGAGLADTQYFGPGTRLTVL.

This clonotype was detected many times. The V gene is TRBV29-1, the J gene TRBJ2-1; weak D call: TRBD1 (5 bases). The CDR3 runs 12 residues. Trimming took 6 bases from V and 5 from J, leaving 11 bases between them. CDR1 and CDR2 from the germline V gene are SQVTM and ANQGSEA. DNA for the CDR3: TGCAGCGTCGACAGTAATGACAATGAGCAGTTCTTC. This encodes CSVDSNDNEQFF.

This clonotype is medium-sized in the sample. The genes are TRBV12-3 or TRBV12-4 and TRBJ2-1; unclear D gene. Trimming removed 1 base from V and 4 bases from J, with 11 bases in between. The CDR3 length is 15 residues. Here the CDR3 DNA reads TGTGCCAGCAGTTTAGGCCTCACGAATTACAATGAGCAGTTCTTC. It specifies CASSLGLTNYNEQFF.

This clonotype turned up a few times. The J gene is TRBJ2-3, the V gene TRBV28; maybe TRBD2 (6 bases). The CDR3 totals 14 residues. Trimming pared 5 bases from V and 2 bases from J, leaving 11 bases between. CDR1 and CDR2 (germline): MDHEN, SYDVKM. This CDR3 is CASSRLLATDTQYF. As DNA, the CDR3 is TGTGCCAGCAGTCGGCTACTAGCCACAGATACGCAGTATTTT.

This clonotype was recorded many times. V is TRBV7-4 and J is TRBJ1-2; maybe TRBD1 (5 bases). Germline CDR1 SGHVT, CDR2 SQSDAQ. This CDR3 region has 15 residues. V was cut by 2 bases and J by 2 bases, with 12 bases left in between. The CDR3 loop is CASSLRQTTNYGYTF. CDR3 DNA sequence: TGTGCCAGCAGCTTAAGACAGACAACAAACTATGGCTACACCTTC. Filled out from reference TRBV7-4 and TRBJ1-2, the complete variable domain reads GAGVSQSPRYKVAKRGRDVALRCDSISGHVTLYWYRQTLGQGSEVLTYSQSDAQRDKSGRPSGRFSAERPERSVSTLKIQRTEQGDSAVYLCASSLRQTTNYGYTFGSGTRLTVV.

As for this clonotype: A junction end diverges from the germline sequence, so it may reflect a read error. CDR3 nucleotides: TGTGTCAGCAGTTACTCGGGCGATACCTCCTACGAGCAGTACTTC. This gives the protein CVSSYSGDTSYEQYF. The gene calls are TRBV6-5 and TRBJ2-7; no firm D call. The length of the CDR3 is 15 residues. Germline loops: CDR1 MNHEY, CDR2 SVGAGI.

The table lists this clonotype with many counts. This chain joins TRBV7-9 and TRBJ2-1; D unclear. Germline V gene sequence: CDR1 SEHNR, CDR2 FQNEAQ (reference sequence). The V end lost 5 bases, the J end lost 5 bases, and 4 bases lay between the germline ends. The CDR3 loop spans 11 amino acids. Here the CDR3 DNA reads TGTGCCAGCAGCGGAGACAATGAGCAGTTCTTC. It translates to CASSGDNEQFF.

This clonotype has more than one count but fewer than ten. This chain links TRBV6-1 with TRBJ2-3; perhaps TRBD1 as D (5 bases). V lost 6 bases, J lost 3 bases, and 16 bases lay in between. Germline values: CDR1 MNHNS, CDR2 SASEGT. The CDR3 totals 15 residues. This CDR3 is CASSLQDGLTDTQYF. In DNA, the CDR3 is TGTGCCAGCAGCCTACAGGACGGGTTGACAGATACGCAGTATTTT.

In nucleotides, the CDR3 is TGTGCCACCAGCAGAGAGGTTGGGGACAGGGGGCCAGGCGGGGAGCTGTTTTTT. As protein: CATSREVGDRGPGGELFF. V and J are TRBV15 and TRBJ2-2, with 12 bases lining up with TRBD1. Per the germline V gene, CDR1 is LNHNV and CDR2 is YYDKDF (reference sequence). This CDR3 has 18 amino acids. V gave up 0 bases and J gave up 7 bases; unmatched junction bases: 9.

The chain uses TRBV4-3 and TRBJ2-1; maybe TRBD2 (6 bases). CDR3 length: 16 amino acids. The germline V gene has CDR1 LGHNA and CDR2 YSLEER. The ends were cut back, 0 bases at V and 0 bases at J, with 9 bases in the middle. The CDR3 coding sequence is TGCGCCAGCAGCCAAGAGGCTAGCGCCTCCTACAATGAGCAGTTCTTC. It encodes CASSQEASASYNEQFF.

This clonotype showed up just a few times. In DNA, the CDR3 is TGTGCCAGCATGAGGAGGGAGGGCAAACTTTCCTACGAGCAGTACTTC. Protein sequence: CASMRREGKLSYEQYF. The chain employs TRBV27 and TRBJ2-7, with 7 bases lining up with TRBD2. The CDR3 has 16 residues. The germline gives CDR1 MNHEY, CDR2 SMNVEV (reference sequence). Trimming cost V 7 bases and J 1 base; bases outside gene matches: 13.

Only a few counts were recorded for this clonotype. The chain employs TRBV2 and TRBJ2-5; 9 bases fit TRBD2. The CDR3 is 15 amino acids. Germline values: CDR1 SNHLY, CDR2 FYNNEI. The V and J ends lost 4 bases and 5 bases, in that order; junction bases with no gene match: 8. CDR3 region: CASSAPAGGRETQYF. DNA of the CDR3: TGTGCCAGCAGTGCCCCCGCGGGGGGGCGGGAGACCCAGTACTTC.

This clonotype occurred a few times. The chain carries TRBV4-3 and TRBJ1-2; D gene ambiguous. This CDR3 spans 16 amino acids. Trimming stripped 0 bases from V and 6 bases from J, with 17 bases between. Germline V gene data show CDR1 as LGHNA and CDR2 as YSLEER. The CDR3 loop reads CASSQDQATVPDGYTF. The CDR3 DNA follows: TGCGCCAGCAGCCAAGATCAGGCGACGGTCCCGGATGGCTACACCTTC.